This T cell receptor beta chain came from a study of beta chain features in type 1 diabetes. Study-wide background: In age, gender and cell yields, patients were similar to healthy donors. Examination spanned around 110,000,000 sorted cells from all samples.

V lost 3 bases, J lost 9 bases, and 28 bases lay in between. This CDR3 is 17 amino acids long. Germline values: CDR1 SQVTM, CDR2 ANQGSEA. The isolated RNA, all of it, was reverse transcribed, so expressed TCRB transcripts were what got sequenced. TCRdb's table, derived via immunoSEQ multiplex PCR, lists solely in-frame clones and lacks some. The profile shows 120,000 to 150,000 clones, nearly 50% of them singletons. It was via CD45RO/CCR7/CD25/CD127/CD95/CD27 that CD4+ naive, central memory, regulatory and stem cell-like memory cells were sorted. This TCR derives from a man aged 18 to 29 in good health. Sequencing used Tregs from blood. V and J are TRBV29-1 and TRBJ2-3; perhaps TRBD2 as D (6 bases). The CDR3 region has the DNA TGCAGCGTTGAGAGTCAGGAGGGCTTACCCGCCCCGTACACGCAGTATTTT. Amino acid sequence: CSVESQEGLPAPYTQYF.